One sample yielded the 19 T cell receptor beta chains listed below, sequenced in a study of post-analysis software for immune sequencing data (dated by TCRdb to about 2015). What the research found in general, with its limitations: Several TRBV segments, including TRBV5-6, TRBV5-1 and TRBV20-1, were significantly more frequent in patients than controls.

Receptors were amplified or captured by PCR. The sequencer listed for this sample is Illumina HiSeq 2500. Unique molecular identifiers were incorporated into TCR beta cDNA libraries to reduce PCR and sequencing biases. TCRdb handled the public reads itself, with Q25 trimming in fastp and clone calling in MiXCR, and kept productive beta chains. When rows share a CDR3 protein, they turn into one entry using the most common DNA and genes. The sample records fewer than 600,000 distinct CDR3 sequences, 40% to 55% of which are singletons. The ten largest clones capture 9.5% to 13% of the sample. No antigen has been identified for these receptors. Specimen: blood. Receptors were obtained from a girl between 10 and 17 years old with multiple sclerosis.

The chain joins TRBV28 to TRBJ2-7; D uncertain. Germline values: CDR1 MDHEN, CDR2 SYDVKM. CDR3 length equals 17 residues. Trimming cost V 4 bases and J 2 bases, with 21 bases left between them. The CDR3 loop reads CASSSLRRDSFPYEQYF. The DNA for the CDR3 is TGTGCCAGCAGTTCCTTGCGGCGAGACTCCTTCCCCTACGAGCAGTACTTC.

This clonotype was detected a few times. The J gene is TRBJ2-7, the V gene TRBV6-1, with D possibly matching TRBD2 (5 bases). Trimming removed 6 bases from V and 2 bases from J, with 14 bases in between. CDR3 size: 14 residues. Germline CDR1 is MNHNS and CDR2 is SASEGT. CDR3 region: CASSPTRGTYEQYF. CDR3 nucleotides: TGTGCCAGCAGCCCAACCCGGGGAACCTACGAGCAGTACTTC.

This clonotype has just a few counts. Its ends do not fully match the called genes, so a read error is possible. This chain uses TRBV6-6 with TRBJ1-4, with 9 bases fitting TRBD1. CDR1 and CDR2 (germline): MNHNY, SVGAGI (reference sequence). This CDR3 spans 14 amino acids. For the CDR3, the DNA is TGTGCCGGCAGCCGAACAGGGGGCTGGGAAAAACTGTTTTTT. Its protein is CAGSRTGGWEKLFF.

The chain couples TRBV27 to TRBJ2-1; 15 bases agree with TRBD2. V gave up 6 bases and J gave up 0 bases; unmatched junction bases: 21. CDR1 is MNHEY, CDR2 SMNVEV, per germline (reference sequence). The CDR3 length is 23 residues. The DNA for the CDR3 is TGTGCCAGCAGGCCTATGGGACATTCGGGACTAGCGGGAGGTTTTAGCTCCTACAATGAGCAGTTCTTC. This encodes CASRPMGHSGLAGGFSSYNEQFF.

This chain links TRBV13 with TRBJ2-2; D unclear. The V end was cut by 4 bases, the J end by 6 bases, with 12 bases between. Germline V lookup: CDR1 PRHDT, CDR2 FYEKMQ (reference sequence). This CDR3 comprises 14 residues. CDR3 bases: TGTGCCAGCAGCTCCGGTCCCACCTCCGGGGAGCTGTTTTTT. This sequence encodes CASSSGPTSGELFF.

The chain uses TRBV25-1 and TRBJ2-5; 7 nucleotides line up with TRBD2. The length of the CDR3 is 15 residues. V shed 4 bases, J shed 1 base, and the junction held 6 bases outside the gene matches. The germline CDR1 and CDR2 sequences are MGHDK and SYGVNS. This CDR3 reads CASSVPTGGQETQYF. As DNA, the CDR3 is TGTGCCAGCAGTGTCCCGACGGGAGGCCAAGAGACCCAGTACTTC.

The rearrangement links TRBV5-1 to TRBJ2-5, with 7 nucleotides matching TRBD1. The J call is uncertain, as TRBJ2-7 better fits the DNA end. CDR3 length: 14 amino acids. The germline gives CDR1 SGHRS, CDR2 YFSETQ. CDR3 sequence: CASSTGTAYCEQYF. The CDR3 region has the DNA TGCGCCAGCAGCACCGGGACAGCATACTGCGAGCAGTACTTC.

The genes are TRBV6-5 and TRBJ2-7; possibly TRBD1 for D (5 bases). Between the trimmed V and J ends, which lost 2 bases and 0 bases, there was a span of 11 bases. The germline gives CDR1 MNHEY, CDR2 SVGAGI. The CDR3 spans 15 residues. Here the CDR3 reads CASSYGHRPSYEQYF. The CDR3 DNA is TGTGCCAGCAGTTACGGCCACAGGCCCTCCTACGAGCAGTACTTC.

The CDR3 nucleotides are TGTGCCAGCAGCCCCTACGACGCATCTCAAGGCTACACCTTC. Residues: CASSPYDASQGYTF. This chain joins TRBV4-2 and TRBJ1-2; D call uncertain. Germline loops: CDR1 LGHNA, CDR2 YNFKEQ. V was cut by 4 bases and J by 8 bases, with 17 bases left in between. CDR3 length: 14 residues.

V gene TRBV6-5 combines with J gene TRBJ1-2, with 9 bases matching TRBD1. The J segment lost 3 bases and the V segment lost 6 bases, leaving 2 bases of the junction unmatched. Germline loops: CDR1 MNHEY, CDR2 SVGAGI. CDR3 length: 13 amino acids. CDR3 sequence (DNA): TGTGCCAGCAGGGGGACAGGGTACTATGGCTACACCTTC. Amino acids: CASRGTGYYGYTF.

This chain links TRBV12-3 or TRBV12-4 with TRBJ1-5, with a tentative D call TRBD1 (6 bases). The CDR3 loop spans 13 amino acids. V lost 6 bases, J lost 5 bases, and 11 bases lay in between. This chain's CDR3 is CASRSQGYQPQHF. DNA of the CDR3: TGTGCCAGCAGGTCACAGGGTTATCAGCCCCAGCATTTT.

The rearrangement joins TRBV29-1 to TRBJ2-3; D is possibly TRBD1 (5 bases). Trimming shortened V by 8 bases and J by 0 bases, and 18 bases separated the two germline ends. This CDR3 contains 15 residues. Germline V gene sequence: CDR1 SQVTM, CDR2 ANQGSEA. The CDR3, as DNA: TGCAGCCTATTAACCGACAGCGCTAGCACAGATACGCAGTATTTT. This gives the protein CSLLTDSASTDTQYF.

The chain uses TRBV28 and TRBJ2-5; D tentatively reads TRBD1 or TRBD2 (6 bases each). Germline CDR1 is MDHEN and CDR2 is SYDVKM. The CDR3 covers 14 residues. V was clipped by 6 bases and J by 5 bases, with 16 bases between them. The CDR3 is CASSPVGGSETQYF. CDR3 DNA: TGTGCCAGCAGCCCAGTGGGGGGCTCGGAGACCCAGTACTTC. The whole variable domain, filled in from reference TRBV28 and TRBJ2-5, reads DVKVTQSSRYLVKRTGEKVFLECVQDMDHENMFWYRQDPGLGLRLIYFSYDVKMKEKGDIPEGYSVSREKKERFSLILESASTNQTSMYLCASSPVGGSETQYFGPGTRLLVL.

CDR3 nucleotide sequence: TGTGCCAGCAGACGCTATTCGGAGGGCGGTGAAAAACTGTTTTTT. It encodes CASRRYSEGGEKLFF. The chain employs TRBV12-3 or TRBV12-4 and TRBJ1-4; D unclear. V lost 6 bases to trimming and J lost 7 bases, with 18 bases between them. The CDR3 consists of 15 residues.

This clonotype was recorded a few times. This chain uses TRBV5-1 with TRBJ2-7, with 11 positions matching TRBD1. This CDR3 region has 14 residues. V lost 6 bases, J lost 4 bases, and 6 bases stayed unmatched. Germline CDR1 is SGHRS and CDR2 is YFSETQ. The CDR3 sequence: CASMGQGESYEQYF. DNA for the CDR3: TGCGCCAGCATGGGACAGGGGGAATCGTACGAGCAGTACTTC.

V is TRBV7-6 and J is TRBJ2-1; the match to TRBD1 covers 9 bases. CDR1 is SGHVS and CDR2 is FNYEAQ in the germline V gene. The CDR3 sequence is 15 residues long. Unmatched junction bases numbered 9, after V lost 8 bases and J lost 4 bases. The CDR3 sequence: CASSLRDRVYNEQFF. In DNA, the CDR3 is TGTGCCAGCTCCCTCCGGGACAGGGTTTACAATGAGCAGTTCTTC.

The genes are TRBV20-1 and TRBJ2-3; 8 bases line up with TRBD1. V trimming: 5 bases; J trimming: 6 bases; junction bases outside the gene matches: 4. The V gene's germline CDR1 is DFQATT and CDR2 SNEGSKA (reference sequence). The CDR3 consists of 12 residues. The CDR3 DNA is TGCAGTGCTCTGACAGGGGCGGATACGCAGTATTTT. Its protein is CSALTGADTQYF.

In its sample, this clonotype was seen many times. The gene calls are TRBV7-2 and TRBJ2-7; 7 bases fit TRBD1. The CDR3 extends over 14 amino acids. With V trimmed by 4 bases and J by 4 bases, 7 bases remained unmatched. Germline V gene lookup returns CDR1 SGHTA and CDR2 FQGNSA. CDR3 loop: CASSSRTGPYEQYF. CDR3 DNA: TGTGCCAGCAGCTCACGGACAGGTCCATACGAGCAGTACTTC.

This sequence joins TRBV20-1 and TRBJ2-1; TRBD2 might be the D (6 bases). The J call may be incorrect, as the DNA end agrees better with TRBJ2-7. This CDR3 has 14 amino acids. CDR1 and CDR2 (germline): DFQATT, SNEGSKA (reference sequence). The CDR3 DNA sequence: TGCAGTGCTAGACCGGGACTTACCTACAATGAGCAGTACTTC. Translated: CSARPGLTYNEQYF.